The 5 T cell receptor beta chains presented below share a single source sample, sequenced in a study of long-term antiretroviral therapy in people with HIV. Researchers ran immunoSEQ v3.0 at survey level. The protocol was immunoSEQ multiplex PCR, while the TCRdb copy is restricted to in-frame clones and leaves out a portion. The table shows approximately 15,000 clones, with around 77% occurring only once. The sample was unsorted PBMCs, taken around 2.1 years before starting antiretroviral therapy. The receptor source for this set is a man aged 25-45 years with HIV.

V and J are TRBV21-1 and TRBJ2-2; the table assigns TRBD1, which was not confirmed against the DNA. TRBV21-1 represents a pseudogene. The CDR3 extends over 13 amino acids. The CDR3 loop is CAKRGRLAGELFF. The CDR3 bases are TGTGCCAAGAGGGGGCGTTTAGCCGGGGAGCTGTTTTTT.

The J gene is TRBJ2-2, the V gene TRBV7-9; D not certain. The germline CDR1 and CDR2 sequences are SEHNR and FQNEAQ (reference sequence). CDR3 length equals 14 residues. V shed 5 bases and J shed 3 bases, with 10 bases lying between them. The CDR3 nucleotides read TGTGCCAGCAGCGCGGACGGGTACACCGGGGAGCTGTTTTTT. Residues: CASSADGYTGELFF.

The V call is TRBV19, the J call TRBJ1-1; D perhaps matches TRBD1 (5 bases). Trimming took off 3 bases at V and 10 bases at J, with 15 bases between the two ends. CDR1 LNHDA and CDR2 SQIVND come from the germline V gene (reference sequence). The CDR3 length is 13 residues. The CDR3 DNA sequence: TGTGCCAGTAGTATCGCGGGGGAAGTGGGAGCTTTCTTT. Translation gives CASSIAGEVGAFF.

This clone has only one observation. The chain employs TRBV9 and TRBJ2-2, with no clear D. This CDR3 region has 13 residues. V lost 0 bases, J lost 3 bases, and 3 bases lay in between. Germline V gene data show CDR1 as SGDLS and CDR2 as YYNGEE. CDR3 DNA: TGTGCCAGCAGCGTAGGAGACACCGGGGAGCTGTTTTTT. Its protein is CASSVGDTGELFF. Variable domain in full (rest from reference TRBV9 and TRBJ2-2): DSGVTQTPKHLITATGQRVTLRCSPRSGDLSVYWYQQSLDQGLQFLIQYYNGEERAKGNILERFSAQQFPDLHSELNLSSLELGDSALYFCASSVGDTGELFFGEGSRLTVL.

This sequence joins TRBV10-3 and TRBJ2-7; unclear D gene. The CDR3 runs 12 residues. From germline, CDR1 is ENHRY and CDR2 SYGVKD. Deletions cut 5 bases from V and 0 bases from J, with 5 bases between. The DNA for the CDR3 is TGTGCCATCAGTCAGAACTCCTACGAGCAGTACTTC. It specifies CAISQNSYEQYF.